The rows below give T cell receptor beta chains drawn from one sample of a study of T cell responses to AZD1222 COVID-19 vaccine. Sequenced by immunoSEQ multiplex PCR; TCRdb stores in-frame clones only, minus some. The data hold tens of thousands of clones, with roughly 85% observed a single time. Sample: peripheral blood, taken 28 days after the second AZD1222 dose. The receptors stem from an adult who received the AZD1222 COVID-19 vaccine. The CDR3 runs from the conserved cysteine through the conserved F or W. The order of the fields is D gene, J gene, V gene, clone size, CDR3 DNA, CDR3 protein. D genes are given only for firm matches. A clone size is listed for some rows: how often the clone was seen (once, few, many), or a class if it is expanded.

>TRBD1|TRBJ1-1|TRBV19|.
TGTGCCAGTAGCCCCAGGGGGCGAAGGGGCACTGAAGCTTTCTTT
CASSPRGRRGTEAFF
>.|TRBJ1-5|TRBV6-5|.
TGTGCCAGCAGGCAGGGGCTAACCCATCAGCCCCAGCATTTT
CASRQGLTHQPQHF
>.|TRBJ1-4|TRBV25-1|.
TGTGCCAGCAGTGACTGGGCAGCGGATTTTAATGAAAAACTGTTTTTT
CASSDWAADFNEKLFF
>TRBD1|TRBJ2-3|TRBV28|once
TGTGCCAGCAGTAACGCGGGACAGGGTACAGATACGCAGTATTTT
CASSNAGQGTDTQYF
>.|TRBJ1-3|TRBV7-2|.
TGTGCCAGCAGCTTAGGAAACTCTGGAAACACCATATATTTT
CASSLGNSGNTIYF
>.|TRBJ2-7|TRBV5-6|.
TGTGCCAGCAGCTTCGACGAGAACGAGCAGTACTTC
CASSFDENEQYF
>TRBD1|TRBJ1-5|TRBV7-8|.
TGTGCCAGCAGCTTACTGGGGACAGGGGTTACCGGGAGCAATCAGCCCCAGCATTTT
CASSLLGTGVTGSNQPQHF
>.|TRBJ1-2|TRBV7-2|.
TGTGCCAGCAGCTTAGGTCCAGACGCCTCTGGCTACACCTTC
CASSLGPDASGYTF
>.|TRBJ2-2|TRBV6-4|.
TGTGCCAGCAGTGGACAGGGAGGCACCGGGGAGCTGTTTTTT
CASSGQGGTGELFF
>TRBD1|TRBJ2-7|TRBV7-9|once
TGTGCCAGCAGCTATGGGACAGGGGTTGGGGTCTACGAGCAGTACTTC
CASSYGTGVGVYEQYF
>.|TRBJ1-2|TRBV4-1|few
TGCGCCAGCAGCCAAGAGGGTCGCTATGGCTACACCTTC
CASSQEGRYGYTF
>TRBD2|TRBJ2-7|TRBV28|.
TGTGCCAGCAGTAGTGGAGGGACTAGCGGTTCCTACGAGCAGTACTTC
CASSSGGTSGSYEQYF
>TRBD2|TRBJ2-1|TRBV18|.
TGTGCCAGCTCACCATCGGTAGCGGGGAACAATGAGCAGTTCTTC
CASSPSVAGNNEQFF
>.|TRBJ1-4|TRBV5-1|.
TGCGCCAGCAGCACCACGGAGAATGAAAAACTGTTTTTT
CASSTTENEKLFF
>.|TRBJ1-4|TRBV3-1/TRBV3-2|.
TGTGCCAGCAGCCAAAGGGGGGGAAGGGATGAAAAACTGTTTTTT
CASSQRGGRDEKLFF
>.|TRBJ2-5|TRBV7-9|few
TGTGCCAGCAGCCCCCAGTCTGGGCGCCAAGAGACCCAGTACTTC
CASSPQSGRQETQYF
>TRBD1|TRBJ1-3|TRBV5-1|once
TGCGCCAGCAGCTTAGGGACAGGGGGCTCCCTCTCCTCTGGAAACACCATATATTTT
CASSLGTGGSLSSGNTIYF
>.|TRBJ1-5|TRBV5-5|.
TGTGCCAGCAGCCCGGCTCCCAATCAGCCCCAGCATTTT
CASSPAPNQPQHF
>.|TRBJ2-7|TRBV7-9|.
TGTGCCAGCAACACAATTTTGGAAGGGTACGAGCAGTACTTC
CASNTILEGYEQYF
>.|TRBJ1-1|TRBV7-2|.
TGTGCCAGCAGCCCAATGTCGGGGAACACTGAAGCTTTCTTT
CASSPMSGNTEAFF
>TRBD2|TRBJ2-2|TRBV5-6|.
TGTGCCAGCAGACGTCTAGCGGGGGGGAACACCGGGGAGCTGTTTTTT
CASRRLAGGNTGELFF
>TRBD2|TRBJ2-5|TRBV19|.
TGTGCCAGTAGTATAGTAGCGGGGGGCGCAGGGACCCAGTACTTC
CASSIVAGGAGTQYF
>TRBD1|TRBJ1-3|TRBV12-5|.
TGTGCTAGTGCCCGGGACAGCTCTGGAAACACCATATATTTT
CASARDSSGNTIYF
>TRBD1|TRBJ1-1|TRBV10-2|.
TGCGCCAGCAGCCAACAGGGGACTACTGAAGCTTTCTTT
CASSQQGTTEAFF
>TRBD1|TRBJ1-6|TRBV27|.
TGTGCCAGCAGTTTATTCGGACAGGCTGGGGTCCCCCTCCACTTT
CASSLFGQAGVPLHF
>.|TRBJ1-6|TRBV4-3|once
TGCGCCAGCAGCCAAGAAGTTGTCAGGGTCGGATCACCCCTCCACTTT
CASSQEVVRVGSPLHF
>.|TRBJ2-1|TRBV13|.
TGTGCCAGCAGCTTATGGGCGGGACCCCACAATGAGCAGTTCTTC
CASSLWAGPHNEQFF
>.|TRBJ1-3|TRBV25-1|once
TGTGCCAGCAGTGAACCGGGAAGTTCTGGAAACACCATATATTTT
CASSEPGSSGNTIYF
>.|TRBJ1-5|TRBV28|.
TGTGCCAGCAGCCCCCCACCCTCGAGACGGCCCCAGCATTTT
CASSPPPSRRPQHF
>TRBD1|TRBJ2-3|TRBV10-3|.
TGTGCCATCAGTGAGTCGAAAGGGGGCGCAGATACGCAGTATTTT
CAISESKGGADTQYF
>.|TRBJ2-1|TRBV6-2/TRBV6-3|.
TGTGCCAGCAGTTACGGCTCGCGGGATTGGGATGAGCAGTTCTTC
CASSYGSRDWDEQFF
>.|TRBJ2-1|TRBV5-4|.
TGTGCCAGCAGGCAATCCTGGGACCAGCAGTACAATGAGCAGTTCTTC
CASRQSWDQQYNEQFF